What follows are 12 T cell receptor beta chains derived from one specimen sequenced in a study of radiation and T cells in renal cell carcinoma (dated by TCRdb to about 2020). The label giving this sample's time point can be read as: blood 2 weeks post-SBRT. This specimen's treatment or condition label, per the study, means: 15 Gy SBRT to primary tumor, nephrectomy 4 weeks later. Library preparation used the immunoSEQ multiplex PCR assay. TCRdb obtained this table from immuneACCESS and retained in-frame rearrangements with V and J assigned. These tables miss some clones; where compared with another copy, unresolved V genes account for less than half of the shortfall, and the remainder is unexplained. Counted in this sample were about 130,000 clones; around 80% of them appeared once. About 5.3% of the sample is in the top ten clones. Sequenced material: blood, taken from a patient whose treatment included radiotherapy and nephrectomy. These receptors were collected from a man aged 45-60 years with renal cell carcinoma.

This clone showed up just a few times. This chain joins TRBV6-5 and TRBJ2-2; 9 positions match TRBD1. V was pared by 2 bases and J by 3 bases, with 1 base of the junction left unmatched. CDR1 is MNHEY, CDR2 SVGAGI, per germline. The CDR3 is 15 residues long. The CDR3 DNA sequence: TGTGCCAGCAGTTACGGGACAGGGTACACCGGGGAGCTGTTTTTT. Translation: CASSYGTGYTGELFF.

The rearrangement links TRBV2 to TRBJ2-5, with 8 bases matching TRBD2. Trimming took 7 bases from V and 5 from J; bases not matched to a gene: 6. This CDR3 region has 13 residues. CDR1 SNHLY and CDR2 FYNNEI come from the germline V gene. The CDR3 DNA follows: TGTGCCAGCACACTAGCGGAGGGGGAGACCCAGTACTTC. It yields the protein CASTLAEGETQYF. Using reference TRBV2 and TRBJ2-5 for the parts outside the CDR3, the full variable domain is EPEVTQTPSHQVTQMGQEVILRCVPISNHLYFYWYRQILGQKVEFLVSFYNNEISEKSEIFDDQFSVERPDGSNFTLKIRSTKLEDSAMYFCASTLAEGETQYFGPGTRLLVL.

The chain joins TRBV15 to TRBJ2-3, with 12 bases that match TRBD2. Germline CDR1 is LNHNV and CDR2 is YYDKDF (reference sequence). The CDR3 contains 16 residues. The V segment lost 5 bases and the J segment 2 bases; nucleotides outside the gene matches: 5. This CDR3 is CATSARLAGVTDTQYF. The CDR3 DNA reads TGTGCCACCAGCGCAAGACTAGCGGGGGTCACAGATACGCAGTATTTT.

V and J are TRBV29-1 and TRBJ2-2, with D possibly being TRBD1 (7 bases). Germline assignment: CDR1 SQVTM and CDR2 ANQGSEA. The CDR3 length is 14 residues. Deletions cut 7 bases from V and 4 bases from J, with 16 bases between. CDR3 coding DNA: TGCAGCGGCGGGAACAGGGGATTCACCGGGGAGCTGTTTTTT. It specifies CSGGNRGFTGELFF.

The CDR3 protein is CAISEGASGGTDTQYF. DNA for the CDR3: TGTGCCATCAGTGAGGGGGCTAGCGGGGGCACAGATACGCAGTATTTT. The V gene is TRBV10-3, the J gene TRBJ2-3; 9 bases line up with TRBD2. Germline V gives CDR1 ENHRY, CDR2 SYGVKD. Trimming cost V 2 bases and J 1 base; bases outside gene matches: 4. The CDR3 loop spans 16 amino acids.

The chain employs TRBV19 and TRBJ1-1; the D gene is possibly TRBD1 (5 bases). V dropped 11 bases and J dropped 1 base, with 14 bases sitting between them. This CDR3 comprises 13 residues. Germline loops: CDR1 LNHDA, CDR2 SQIVND (reference sequence). CDR3 protein: CACRVGTNTEAFF. The CDR3 DNA is TGTGCCTGCAGGGTGGGGACGAACACTGAAGCTTTCTTT.

The sample holds a few counts of this clone. The chain combines TRBV5-1 with TRBJ1-2, with 9 bases lining up with TRBD1. The CDR3 is 14 residues long. CDR1 and CDR2 (germline): SGHRS, YFSETQ. J was trimmed by 4 bases and V by 4 bases; bases with no gene match: 5. This CDR3 is CASSLGQGPYGYTF. DNA for the CDR3: TGCGCCAGCAGCCTAGGACAGGGGCCCTATGGCTACACCTTC.

This clone was seen a few times. J is TRBJ1-1 and V is TRBV21-1; the D call in the table, TRBD1, was not verified against the DNA. TRBV21-1 is described as a pseudogene. The CDR3 spans 14 residues. The CDR3 region is CASSKAAKGGEAFF. The CDR3 DNA reads as TGTGCCAGCAGCAAAGCCGCCAAAGGGGGTGAAGCTTTCTTT.

The rearrangement links TRBV10-3 to TRBJ1-1, with a tentative D call TRBD1 (6 bases). Germline V lookup: CDR1 ENHRY, CDR2 SYGVKD. Trimming pared 2 bases from V and 1 base from J, leaving 8 bases between. The CDR3 is 14 amino acids. CDR3 region: CAISENRANTEAFF. In DNA, the CDR3 is TGTGCCATCAGTGAGAACAGGGCGAACACTGAAGCTTTCTTT.

This clone was observed a few times. The chain employs TRBV6-5 and TRBJ1-3; D is undetermined. Germline V gene sequence: CDR1 MNHEY, CDR2 SVGAGI. The CDR3 extends over 15 amino acids. Trimming shortened V by 0 bases and J by 4 bases, and 10 bases separated the two germline ends. The CDR3 DNA reads as TGTGCCAGCAGTTACTCCGGGGTGGGGGGAAACACCATATATTTT. The encoded protein is CASSYSGVGGNTIYF.

This clone was counted a single time. The sample holds other DNA sequences that translate to the same CDR3. This chain links TRBV30 with TRBJ1-3; unclear D gene. The length of the CDR3 is 14 residues. Trimming pared 2 bases from V and 0 bases from J, leaving 8 bases between. CDR1 is GTSNPN, CDR2 SVGIG, per germline (reference sequence). In DNA, the CDR3 is TGTGCCTGGAGTCCCGGGAGCTCTGGAAACACCATATATTTT. It specifies CAWSPGSSGNTIYF.

The chain recombines TRBV28 with TRBJ2-3; TRBD2 might be the D (6 bases). The CDR3 has 15 amino acids. V lost 5 bases and J 2 bases, leaving 14 bases between the germline ends. Germline-derived CDR1 and CDR2 are MDHEN and SYDVKM. CDR3 sequence: CASSTVSGFTDTQYF. The CDR3 nucleotides read TGTGCCAGCAGTACGGTTAGCGGATTCACAGATACGCAGTATTTT.